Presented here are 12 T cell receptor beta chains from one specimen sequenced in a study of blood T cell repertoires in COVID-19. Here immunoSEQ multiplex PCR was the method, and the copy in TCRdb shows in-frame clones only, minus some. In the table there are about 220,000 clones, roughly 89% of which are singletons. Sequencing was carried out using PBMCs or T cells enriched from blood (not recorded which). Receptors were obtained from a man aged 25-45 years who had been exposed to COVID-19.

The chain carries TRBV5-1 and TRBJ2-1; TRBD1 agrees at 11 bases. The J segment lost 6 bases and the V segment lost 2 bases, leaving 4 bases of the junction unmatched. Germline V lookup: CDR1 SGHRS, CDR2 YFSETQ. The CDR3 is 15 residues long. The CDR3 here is CASSFRDRGINEQFF. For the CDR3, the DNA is TGCGCCAGCAGCTTCCGGGACAGGGGGATCAATGAGCAGTTCTTC.

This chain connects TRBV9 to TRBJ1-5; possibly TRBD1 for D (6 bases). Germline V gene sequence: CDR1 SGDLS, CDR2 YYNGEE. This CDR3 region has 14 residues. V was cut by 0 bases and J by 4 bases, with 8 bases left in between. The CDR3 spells CASSVEGGNQPQHF. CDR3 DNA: TGTGCCAGCAGCGTAGAGGGGGGGAATCAGCCCCAGCATTTT.

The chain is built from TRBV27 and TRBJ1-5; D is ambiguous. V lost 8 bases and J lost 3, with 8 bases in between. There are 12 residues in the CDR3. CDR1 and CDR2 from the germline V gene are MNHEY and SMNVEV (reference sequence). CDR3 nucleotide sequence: TGTGCCAGCGCGCGGCTCAATCAGCCCCAGCATTTT. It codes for CASARLNQPQHF.

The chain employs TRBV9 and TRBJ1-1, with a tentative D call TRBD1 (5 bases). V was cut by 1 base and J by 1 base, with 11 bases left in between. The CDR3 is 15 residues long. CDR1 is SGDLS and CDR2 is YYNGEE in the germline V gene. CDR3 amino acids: CASSVSGHPNTEAFF. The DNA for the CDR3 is TGTGCCAGCAGCGTATCTGGACACCCGAACACTGAAGCTTTCTTT.

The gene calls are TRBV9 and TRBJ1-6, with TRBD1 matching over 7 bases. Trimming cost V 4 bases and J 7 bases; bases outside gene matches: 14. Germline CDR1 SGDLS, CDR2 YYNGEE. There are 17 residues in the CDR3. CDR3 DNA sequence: TGTGCCAGCAGCCCCACTCCGACAGGGAGTGTGAATTCACCCCTCCACTTT. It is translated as CASSPTPTGSVNSPLHF.

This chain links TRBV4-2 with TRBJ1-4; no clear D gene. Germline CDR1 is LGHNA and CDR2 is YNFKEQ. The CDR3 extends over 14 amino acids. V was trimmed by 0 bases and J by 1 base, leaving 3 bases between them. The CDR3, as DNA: TGTGCCAGCAGCCAAGATCAAACTAATGAAAAACTGTTTTTT. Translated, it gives CASSQDQTNEKLFF.

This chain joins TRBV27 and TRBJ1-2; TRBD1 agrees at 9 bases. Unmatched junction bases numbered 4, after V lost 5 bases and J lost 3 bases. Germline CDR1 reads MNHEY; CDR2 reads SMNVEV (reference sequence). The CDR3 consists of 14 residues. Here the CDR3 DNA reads TGTGCCAGCAGTCGGGGACAGGGCGACTATGGCTACACCTTC. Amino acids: CASSRGQGDYGYTF.

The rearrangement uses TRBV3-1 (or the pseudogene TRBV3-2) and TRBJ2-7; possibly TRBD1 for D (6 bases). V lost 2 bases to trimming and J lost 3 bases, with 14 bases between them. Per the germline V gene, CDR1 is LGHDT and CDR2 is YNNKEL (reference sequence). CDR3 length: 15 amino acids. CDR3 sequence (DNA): TGTGCCAGCAGCCAAACCACAGGGTCCCGCTACGAGCAGTACTTC. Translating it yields CASSQTTGSRYEQYF.

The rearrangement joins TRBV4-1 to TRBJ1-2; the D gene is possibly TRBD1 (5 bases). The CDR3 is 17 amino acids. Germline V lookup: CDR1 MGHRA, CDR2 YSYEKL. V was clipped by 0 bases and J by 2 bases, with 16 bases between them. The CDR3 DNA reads TGCGCCAGCAGCCAAGAAAGGGGAATCATTTTAAACTATGGCTACACCTTC. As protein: CASSQERGIILNYGYTF.

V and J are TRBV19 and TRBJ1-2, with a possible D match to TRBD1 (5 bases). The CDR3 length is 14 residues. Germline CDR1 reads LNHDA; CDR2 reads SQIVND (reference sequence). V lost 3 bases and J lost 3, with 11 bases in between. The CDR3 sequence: CASSIPPGDYGYTF. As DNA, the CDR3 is TGTGCCAGTAGTATCCCCCCGGGGGACTATGGCTACACCTTC.

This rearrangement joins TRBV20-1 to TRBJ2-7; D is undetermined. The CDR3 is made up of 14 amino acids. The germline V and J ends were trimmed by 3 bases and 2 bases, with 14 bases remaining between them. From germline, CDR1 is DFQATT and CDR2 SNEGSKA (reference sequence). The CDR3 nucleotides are TGCAGTGCTAGTCGCTCCTCGAAGCCCTACGAGCAGTACTTC. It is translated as CSASRSSKPYEQYF.

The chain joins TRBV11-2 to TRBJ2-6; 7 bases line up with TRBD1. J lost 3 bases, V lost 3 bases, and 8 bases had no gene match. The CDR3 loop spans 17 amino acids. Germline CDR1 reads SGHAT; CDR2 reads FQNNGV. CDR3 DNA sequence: TGTGCCAGCAGCTTGGACAGGTCCCGGGGTGGGGCCAACGTCCTGACTTTC. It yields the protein CASSLDRSRGGANVLTF.